This entry lists 27 T cell receptor beta chains sequenced from one sample in a study of blood T cells in healthy people across ages. Together with a sample-barcoded 5' primer, a J-beta primer mix was included in a second PCR lasting roughly 6 to 12 cycles. TCRdb called the 5' RACE reads again in MiXCR, with one record for every CDR3 protein. Of 1,300,000 or so distinct CDR3 sequences in the sample, approximately 59% were seen once. Sequencing was performed on blood. These receptors were taken from a man aged 18-30 years in good health.

The count of this clonotype is one. V usage is TRBV6-6 and J usage is TRBJ2-3; 13 bases line up with TRBD2. The CDR3 covers 17 residues. V was pared by 5 bases and J by 6 bases, with 11 bases of the junction left unmatched. Germline-derived CDR1 and CDR2 are MNHNY and SVGAGI (reference sequence). The CDR3 bases are TGTGCCAGCAGTCCAAGACTAGCGGGGGGCCTAGCGGATACGCAGTATTTT. This encodes CASSPRLAGGLADTQYF.

This clonotype was counted a few times. V gene TRBV4-2 combines with J gene TRBJ1-2; D is undetermined. This CDR3 spans 17 amino acids. The germline gives CDR1 LGHNA, CDR2 YNFKEQ. V lost 0 bases, J lost 0 bases, and 14 bases lay in between. The CDR3 protein is CASSQEMAQWPNYGYTF. In DNA form, the CDR3 reads TGTGCCAGCAGCCAAGAGATGGCACAGTGGCCTAACTATGGCTACACCTTC.

This clonotype was seen only a few times. The chain joins TRBV28 to TRBJ2-1, with 9 bases fitting TRBD1. The trim removed 4 bases at V and 10 bases at J, leaving 11 bases unmatched. The CDR3 sequence is 15 residues long. From germline, CDR1 is MDHEN and CDR2 SYDVKM. The chain's CDR3 is CASSSPGQGHPEQFF. CDR3 DNA sequence: TGTGCCAGCAGTTCCCCGGGACAGGGTCACCCGGAGCAGTTCTTC.

This chain links TRBV20-1 with TRBJ2-5; 10 bases match TRBD2. The DNA end is more similar to TRBJ2-7, so the J call may be wrong. Germline V CDR1 and CDR2: DFQATT, SNEGSKA (reference sequence). The CDR3 runs to 16 residues. The CDR3 DNA reads TGCAGTGCTAAAAAACAGGCTGGACTAGCGGACGGCGAGCAGTACTTC. This codes for CSAKKQAGLADGEQYF.

This chain links TRBV12-3 or TRBV12-4 with TRBJ1-5; weak D call: TRBD1 (6 bases). The CDR3 sequence is 13 residues long. Trimming left V 5 bases short and J 5 bases short, with 10 bases between. The CDR3 DNA reads as TGTGCCAGCAGTGCATACAGGGATCAGCCCCAGCATTTT. It specifies CASSAYRDQPQHF.

The chain links TRBV6-1 to TRBJ2-7; D perhaps matches TRBD1 (5 bases). CDR1 MNHNS and CDR2 SASEGT come from the germline V gene. The ends were cut back, 0 bases at V and 3 bases at J, with 15 bases in the middle. The CDR3 sequence is 16 residues long. The CDR3 nucleotides read TGTGCCAGCAGTGAAGCTGAATTCGCAGGGTTCTACGAGCAGTACTTC. Its protein is CASSEAEFAGFYEQYF.

V usage is TRBV20-1 and J usage is TRBJ2-1, with D maybe TRBD1 (6 bases). CDR1 is DFQATT and CDR2 is SNEGSKA in the germline V gene (reference sequence). Trimming left V 6 bases short and J 5 bases short, with 11 bases between. The CDR3 sequence is 12 residues long. Here the CDR3 reads CSAETGDNEQFF. The CDR3, as DNA: TGCAGTGCAGAGACAGGTGACAATGAGCAGTTCTTC.

The gene calls are TRBV20-1 and TRBJ2-5; 8 bases agree with TRBD2. Germline loops: CDR1 DFQATT, CDR2 SNEGSKA (reference sequence). The length of the CDR3 is 14 residues. Trimming at V came to 2 bases and at J to 11 bases, leaving 13 bases not matched to a gene. CDR3 nucleotide sequence: TGCAGTGCTAGAATCCAGCGGGGGTTCGATGAGCAGTACTTC. Its protein product is CSARIQRGFDEQYF.

V is TRBV5-1 and J is TRBJ1-2; 8 positions match TRBD1. This CDR3 contains 14 residues. Trimming cost V 6 bases and J 4 bases; bases outside gene matches: 8. CDR1 SGHRS and CDR2 YFSETQ come from the germline V gene. CDR3 in DNA: TGCGCCAGCACCGTGACAGGGGACACCTATGGCTACACCTTC. Translated, it gives CASTVTGDTYGYTF. The variable domain in full, with the rest retrieved from reference TRBV5-1 and TRBJ1-2, is KAGVTQTPRYLIKTRGQQVTLSCSPISGHRSVSWYQQTPGQGLQFLFEYFSETQRNKGNFPGRFSGRQFSNSRSEMNVSTLELGDSALYLCASTVTGDTYGYTFGSGTRLTVV.

The V call is TRBV20-1, the J call TRBJ1-6; no definite D call. CDR1 is DFQATT, CDR2 SNEGSKA, per germline (reference sequence). The CDR3 contains 14 residues. V lost 0 bases, J lost 10 bases, and 13 bases lay in between. CDR3 nucleotide sequence: TGCAGTGCTAGAGATCCCAGCAAGGGATCACCCCTCCACTTT. This translates into CSARDPSKGSPLHF.

The rearrangement joins TRBV29-1 to TRBJ1-5; D call uncertain. Germline V gene lookup returns CDR1 SQVTM and CDR2 ANQGSEA. The length of the CDR3 is 12 residues. V was clipped by 5 bases and J by 2 bases, with 7 bases between them. CDR3 bases: TGCAGCGTTCGGCAGGGCAATCAGCCCCAGCATTTT. It codes for CSVRQGNQPQHF.

This clonotype was observed many times. The chain is built from TRBV6-4 and TRBJ2-2; D unclear. Trimming shortened V by 0 bases and J by 7 bases, and 9 bases separated the two germline ends. Germline V gives CDR1 MRHNA, CDR2 SNTAGT. This CDR3 spans 14 amino acids. The CDR3 sequence is CASSDSIAGGELFF. The CDR3 bases are TGTGCCAGCAGTGACTCGATAGCCGGCGGGGAGCTGTTTTTT.

This clonotype turned up a few times. The chain carries TRBV29-1 and TRBJ2-3; D perhaps matches TRBD2 (6 bases). The CDR3 is 15 residues long. V was pared by 6 bases and J by 4 bases, with 20 bases between. Germline V lookup: CDR1 SQVTM, CDR2 ANQGSEA. CDR3 coding DNA: TGCAGCGTCGACAGCGTCTGGGAGGAAGCAGATACGCAGTATTTT. Translating gives CSVDSVWEEADTQYF.

The J gene is TRBJ1-1, the V gene TRBV6-6; D is possibly TRBD1 (5 bases). This CDR3 is 16 amino acids long. Germline V gene data show CDR1 as MNHNY and CDR2 as SVGAGI (reference sequence). The V and J ends lost 5 bases and 0 bases respectively, with 16 bases between them. The CDR3 bases are TGTGCCAGCAGTAACCGGGGCAGGATATTGAACACTGAAGCTTTCTTT. As protein: CASSNRGRILNTEAFF.

This chain joins TRBV7-9 and TRBJ2-3; 10 nucleotides align to TRBD1. The CDR3 covers 16 residues. Trimming cost V 3 bases and J 5 bases; bases outside gene matches: 8. Germline loops: CDR1 SEHNR, CDR2 FQNEAQ (reference sequence). CDR3 DNA sequence: TGTGCCAGCAGCTTCGGACAGGGGGGTTACGTAGATACGCAGTATTTT. Its translation is CASSFGQGGYVDTQYF.

This clonotype was observed a few times. The chain carries TRBV7-9 and TRBJ2-7; D could derive from TRBD1 or TRBD2 (5 bases each). The germline V and J ends were trimmed by 8 bases and 7 bases, with 15 bases remaining between them. The CDR3 is made up of 12 amino acids. Germline V gives CDR1 SEHNR, CDR2 FQNEAQ (reference sequence). This CDR3 reads CASRPLEGEQYF. The CDR3 nucleotides are TGTGCCAGCCGACCTTTAGAGGGGGAGCAGTACTTC.

The V and J genes are TRBV28 and TRBJ2-1; no clear D gene. The CDR3 is 17 amino acids. Germline loops: CDR1 MDHEN, CDR2 SYDVKM. Trimming shortened V by 2 bases and J by 0 bases, and 14 bases separated the two germline ends. This CDR3 is CASSLVGRPSSYNEQFF. As DNA, the CDR3 is TGTGCCAGCAGTTTAGTAGGACGCCCGAGCTCCTACAATGAGCAGTTCTTC.

This clonotype came up once. The chain uses TRBV20-1 and TRBJ1-1; D remains ambiguous. Looked up from germline, CDR1 is DFQATT and CDR2 is SNEGSKA (reference sequence). The V end was cut by 2 bases, the J end by 0 bases, with 10 bases between. This CDR3 has 14 residues. The CDR3 spells CSARRPVMNTEAFF. CDR3 bases: TGCAGTGCTAGACGTCCGGTTATGAACACTGAAGCTTTCTTT.

This clonotype was detected many times. The chain employs TRBV29-1 and TRBJ2-6; D ambiguous. The V gene lost 5 bases and the J gene lost 1 base, with 12 bases spanning the gap. Germline CDR1 reads SQVTM; CDR2 reads ANQGSEA. CDR3 length equals 15 residues. The CDR3, as DNA: TGCAGCGTTAAGGCCACCTTTTCTGGGGCCAACGTCCTGACTTTC. This sequence encodes CSVKATFSGANVLTF.

The CDR3, as DNA: TGCGCCAGCAGCTTGAACAGAGCAGGCTCTGGGGCCAACGTCCTGACTTTC. This sequence encodes CASSLNRAGSGANVLTF. The V and J genes are TRBV5-1 and TRBJ2-6; D is unclear. This CDR3 contains 17 residues. V lost 1 base to trimming and J lost 0 bases, with 11 bases between them. Germline loops: CDR1 SGHRS, CDR2 YFSETQ.

The rearrangement uses TRBV7-9 and TRBJ1-6; TRBD1 is a possible D gene (6 bases). The CDR3 loop spans 11 amino acids. V dropped 5 bases and J dropped 15 bases, with 11 bases sitting between them. Germline V gene data show CDR1 as SEHNR and CDR2 as FQNEAQ (reference sequence). The CDR3 reads CASSLGQLLHF. CDR3 bases: TGTGCCAGCAGCCTGGGACAACTCCTCCACTTT.

The chain recombines TRBV28 with TRBJ2-5; D is undetermined. Trimming removed 3 bases from V and 5 bases from J, with 22 bases in between. In germline, CDR1 is MDHEN, CDR2 SYDVKM. This CDR3 has 17 amino acids. The CDR3 loop reads CASSFGSDGKFPETQYF. DNA for the CDR3: TGTGCCAGCAGTTTTGGTTCAGATGGGAAATTTCCGGAGACCCAGTACTTC.

The V call is TRBV6-5, the J call TRBJ2-7; D could derive from TRBD1 or TRBD2 (6 bases each). Germline V gene lookup returns CDR1 MNHEY and CDR2 SVGAGI. The V end lost 2 bases, the J end lost 3 bases, and 14 bases lay between the germline ends. CDR3 length: 15 residues. CDR3 sequence: CASSYRGQDSYEQYF. The CDR3 DNA reads as TGTGCCAGCAGTTACCGGGGGCAGGACAGCTACGAGCAGTACTTC.

As regards this clonotype: The junction differs from germline at one of its ends, possibly a read error. This chain connects TRBV6-1 to TRBJ2-5; maybe TRBD2 (5 bases). The J call may be mistaken, given a closer DNA end match to TRBJ2-7. CDR1 is MNHNS, CDR2 SASEGT, per germline. This CDR3 has 15 amino acids. The CDR3 DNA follows: TGTGTCAGCAGTGGAGGACTTACGACTTCCTACGAGCAGTACTTC. Protein sequence: CVSSGGLTTSYEQYF.

V and J are TRBV20-1 and TRBJ2-7, with a possible D match to TRBD1 (5 bases). The CDR3 consists of 12 residues. Per the germline V gene, CDR1 is DFQATT and CDR2 is SNEGSKA (reference sequence). Trimming took off 6 bases at V and 1 base at J, with 10 bases between the two ends. CDR3 sequence reads: CSAPDKSYEQYF. The CDR3 region has the DNA TGCAGTGCCCCGGACAAGTCCTACGAGCAGTACTTC.

The gene calls are TRBV28 and TRBJ2-3, with TRBD1 as a possible D gene (5 bases). The CDR3 runs 16 residues. In germline, CDR1 is MDHEN, CDR2 SYDVKM. Trimming left V 3 bases short and J 1 base short, with 14 bases between. CDR3: CASSFPDEGGTDTQYF. Written as DNA, the CDR3 is TGTGCCAGCAGTTTCCCGGACGAAGGGGGCACAGATACGCAGTATTTT.

The chain joins TRBV12-5 to TRBJ1-1, with D possibly TRBD1 on 5 matching bases. The CDR3 is 14 residues long. Germline assignment: CDR1 LGHNT and CDR2 FRNRAP. Trimming pared 3 bases from V and 10 bases from J, leaving 18 bases between. CDR3 protein: CASGFVQGPGGAFF. The CDR3 DNA reads as TGTGCTAGTGGTTTCGTTCAGGGTCCCGGGGGAGCTTTCTTT.